The 13 T cell receptor beta chains below come from one sample, sequenced in a study of spatial heterogeneity in lung cancer. TCRdb recomputed calls from the 5' RACE reads with MiXCR, one row per CDR3 protein. Among some 6,100 distinct CDR3 sequences listed, 7.8% were seen once. Time point of the sample: sample taken at primary tumor resection. The sequencing used normal lung tissue next to the tumor, collected at surgery. These receptors were obtained from a female donor with early-stage non-small cell lung cancer.

The chain recombines TRBV7-2 with TRBJ2-5, with D possibly called TRBD1 or TRBD2 (5 bases each). Germline CDR1 SGHTA, CDR2 FQGNSA. With 6 bases removed from V and 5 bases from J, the gap between germline ends came to 13 bases. The CDR3 sequence is 13 residues long. The DNA for the CDR3 is TGTGCCAGCAGGACGGGACCGGGGGAGACCCAGTACTTC. It translates to CASRTGPGETQYF.

In its sample, this clonotype is medium-sized (0.01 to 0.1%). The chain recombines TRBV2 with TRBJ2-5; 8 positions agree with TRBD1. The V gene end was trimmed by 6 bases and the J gene end by 1 base; junction bases not matched to a gene: 4. CDR1 is SNHLY and CDR2 is FYNNEI in the germline V gene. This CDR3 comprises 14 residues. CDR3 nucleotide sequence: TGTGCCAGCAGCCAAGGACAGGGCCAAGAGACCCAGTACTTC. Translating it yields CASSQGQGQETQYF. The complete variable domain, with remaining parts taken from reference TRBV2 and TRBJ2-5, reads EPEVTQTPSHQVTQMGQEVILRCVPISNHLYFYWYRQILGQKVEFLVSFYNNEISEKSEIFDDQFSVERPDGSNFTLKIRSTKLEDSAMYFCASSQGQGQETQYFGPGTRLLVL.

J is TRBJ1-3 and V is TRBV7-6, with 8 bases fitting TRBD1. V dropped 4 bases and J dropped 2; count of bases not matched to a gene: 10. This CDR3 region has 17 residues. The germline gives CDR1 SGHVS, CDR2 FNYEAQ. This CDR3 reads CASSSLQGATAGNTIYF. CDR3 bases: TGTGCCAGCAGCTCGCTGCAGGGGGCGACTGCTGGAAACACCATATATTTT.

This clonotype was counted at least ten times. This chain uses TRBV7-2 with TRBJ2-2; a weak D match, TRBD1 (5 bases). CDR3 length: 15 amino acids. The V end was cut by 1 base, the J end by 3 bases, with 9 bases between. The germline CDR1 and CDR2 sequences are SGHTA and FQGNSA. The CDR3 is CASSLEGADTGELFF. DNA for the CDR3: TGTGCCAGCAGCTTAGAAGGGGCGGACACCGGGGAGCTGTTTTTT.

This clonotype was detected many times. This sequence joins TRBV11-1 and TRBJ1-4; D is perhaps TRBD1 (5 bases). The length of the CDR3 is 12 residues. The germline V gene has CDR1 SGHAT and CDR2 FQDESV (reference sequence). The V and J ends lost 4 bases and 7 bases respectively, with 7 bases between them. CDR3 sequence reads: CASSSGGEKLFF. CDR3 in DNA: TGTGCCAGCAGCTCTGGGGGTGAAAAACTGTTTTTT. Looking up the rest from reference TRBV11-1 and TRBJ1-4 gives the full variable domain: EAEVAQSPRYKITEKSQAVAFWCDPISGHATLYWYRQILGQGPELLVQFQDESVVDDSQLPKDRFSAERLKGVDSTLKIQPAELGDSAMYLCASSSGGEKLFFGSGTQLSVL.

Concerning this clonotype: This could be a read error, since a much larger clone is one nucleotide away. The rearrangement links TRBV24-1 to TRBJ2-6; a weak D match, TRBD1 (6 bases). The germline gives CDR1 KGHDR, CDR2 SFDVKD. The CDR3 extends over 15 amino acids. CDR3 sequence: CATSAAGAGANVLNF. Written as DNA, the CDR3 is TGTGCCACCAGTGCGGCAGGGGCTGGGGCCAACGTCCTGAATTTC.

Relative to its sample, this clonotype is medium-sized. V and J are TRBV7-2 and TRBJ1-4; D not certain. The CDR3 has 15 amino acids. With 0 bases removed from V and 8 bases from J, the gap between germline ends came to 13 bases. Germline-derived CDR1 and CDR2 are SGHTA and FQGNSA. CDR3 residues: CASSLAPRRAEKLFF. As DNA, the CDR3 is TGTGCCAGCAGCTTAGCCCCAAGGCGGGCGGAAAAACTGTTTTTT.

The table lists this clonotype with a count of one. This could be a read error, since a much larger clone is one nucleotide away. The gene calls are TRBV4-2 and TRBJ1-4; 10 positions match TRBD1. The germline V gene encodes CDR1 LGHNA and CDR2 YNFKEQ. This CDR3 has 15 residues. CDR3 in DNA: TGTGCCAGCAGCCCCCGGGACAGGGGTAATGAAAAACAGTTTTTT. Translation: CASSPRDRGNEKQFF.

Sample share makes this clonotype medium-sized (0.01 to 0.1%). In DNA form, the CDR3 reads TGTGCCAGCAGTGGGGACAGGGTTAGCTCTGGGGCCAACGTCCTGACTTTC. Translating gives CASSGDRVSSGANVLTF. The rearrangement uses TRBV2 and TRBJ2-6; the match to TRBD1 covers 9 bases. The trim removed 4 bases at V and 0 bases at J, leaving 4 bases unmatched. Germline values: CDR1 SNHLY, CDR2 FYNNEI. This CDR3 spans 17 amino acids.

By share, this clonotype ranks as medium-sized. V is TRBV7-2 and J is TRBJ1-1, with D perhaps matching TRBD1 (6 bases). Trimming shortened V by 1 base and J by 7 bases, and 13 bases separated the two germline ends. The length of the CDR3 is 14 residues. Germline-derived CDR1 and CDR2 are SGHTA and FQGNSA. The CDR3, as DNA: TGTGCCAGCAGCTTAGTCTTGGGGACATATGAAGCTTTCTTT. Protein: CASSLVLGTYEAFF.

This clonotype showed up just a few times. A junction boundary mismatches the germline segment, possibly from a read error. The chain's CDR3 is CASTAIAGGGQPQNF. CDR3 bases: TGTGCCAGCACCGCTATTGCGGGGGGCGGACAGCCCCAGAATTTT. The chain links TRBV28 to TRBJ1-5, with D possibly matching TRBD1 (6 bases). Per germline, CDR1 MDHEN and CDR2 SYDVKM. The CDR3 totals 15 residues.

This clonotype was picked up many times. The chain employs TRBV20-1 and TRBJ2-2; 9 bases are shared with TRBD2. With 1 base clipped from V and 5 bases from J, the junction kept 8 bases outside the gene matches. CDR1 DFQATT and CDR2 SNEGSKA come from the germline V gene (reference sequence). The CDR3 runs 16 residues. The CDR3 is CSARGGGGVQTGELFF. In DNA form, the CDR3 reads TGCAGTGCTAGAGGTGGCGGGGGGGTCCAAACCGGGGAGCTGTTTTTT.

This clonotype is medium-sized (0.01 to 0.1%). J is TRBJ2-5 and V is TRBV25-1; 9 bases map to TRBD2. J lost 3 bases, V lost 3 bases, and 8 bases had no gene match. There are 16 residues in the CDR3. The germline V gene has CDR1 MGHDK and CDR2 SYGVNS. The CDR3 spells CASSEMRGGREETQYF. Here the CDR3 DNA reads TGTGCCAGCAGTGAGATGCGGGGGGGCCGGGAAGAGACCCAGTACTTC.